The 18 T cell receptor beta chains given below trace back to one sample, sequenced in a study of OX40 agonist ivuxolimab in advanced cancers. The table came from immunoSEQ multiplex PCR; TCRdb's copy has only in-frame clones and leaves some out. The table includes 65,000 to 85,000 clones, about 82% detected once. Here the sequenced sample was CD4+ or CD8+ T cells sorted from blood, taken in a trial of the OX40 agonist ivuxolimab. The receptor set was obtained from an adult with an advanced solid tumor such as melanoma, head and neck, liver or kidney cancer.

This clone was counted between two and nine times. V and J are TRBV7-2 and TRBJ2-1; a possible D gene is TRBD2 (6 bases). Germline CDR1 and CDR2: SGHTA and FQGNSA. The CDR3 is made up of 15 amino acids. Trimming cost V 4 bases and J 10 bases, with 20 bases left between them. CDR3 in amino acids: CASSYSPGEVNEQFF. Here the CDR3 DNA reads TGTGCCAGCAGCTACTCCCCGGGAGAAGTTAACGAGCAGTTCTTC.

The chain couples TRBV19 to TRBJ1-5; 7 bases line up with TRBD1. The germline gives CDR1 LNHDA, CDR2 SQIVND (reference sequence). The CDR3 consists of 13 residues. Germline trimming cut 9 bases from V and 3 bases from J; bases unmatched to any gene: 5. The CDR3 nucleotides read TGTGCCAGCAGCGACAGGGTCAATCAGCCCCAGCATTTT. Translating gives CASSDRVNQPQHF.

This clone has more than one count but fewer than ten. This chain connects TRBV10-3 to TRBJ1-4, with D tentatively TRBD1 (5 bases). Germline values: CDR1 ENHRY, CDR2 SYGVKD. The CDR3 spans 15 residues. Trimming removed 6 bases from V and 2 bases from J, with 13 bases in between. CDR3 nucleotide sequence: TGTGCCATCAGCGACCAGGGAACCACTAATGAAAAACTGTTTTTT. Translated, it gives CAISDQGTTNEKLFF.

The rearrangement joins TRBV18 to TRBJ2-5; 13 nucleotides agree with TRBD2. Trimming took 3 bases from V and 4 from J; bases not matched to a gene: 8. The CDR3 consists of 17 residues. In germline, CDR1 is KGHSH, CDR2 LQKENI. In nucleotides, the CDR3 is TGTGCCAGCTCACCGCCCACTAGCGGGGGGGTACGAGAGACCCAGTACTTC. Translated: CASSPPTSGGVRETQYF.

The gene calls are TRBV11-2 and TRBJ1-2; 9 bases align to TRBD1. The germline gives CDR1 SGHAT, CDR2 FQNNGV. J was trimmed by 7 bases and V by 3 bases; bases with no gene match: 9. The length of the CDR3 is 15 residues. The CDR3 coding sequence is TGTGCCAGCAGCTTGGCGGCGGGACAGGGCTTTGGCTACACCTTC. It is translated as CASSLAAGQGFGYTF.

Of note for this clone: One junction end disagrees with the germline gene, perhaps due to a read error. The chain carries TRBV7-7 and TRBJ1-5; no definite D call. This CDR3 comprises 15 residues. Germline CDR1 reads SSHAT; CDR2 reads FNYEAQ (reference sequence). The CDR3 region has the DNA TGTGCTAGCAGACTCCGACTGGGATCGAATCAGCCCCAGCATTTT. This sequence encodes CASRLRLGSNQPQHF.

This chain uses TRBV7-8 with TRBJ2-2; D possibly corresponds to TRBD1 (5 bases). V lost 4 bases, J lost 7 bases, and 22 bases lay in between. The CDR3 totals 17 residues. Germline-derived CDR1 and CDR2 are SGHVS and FQNEAQ. Written as DNA, the CDR3 is TGTGCCAGCAGCTCCGGACAAACCTTCGAGAGTAACGGGGAGCTGTTTTTT. It specifies CASSSGQTFESNGELFF. The entire variable domain, with the rest obtained from reference TRBV7-8 and TRBJ2-2, is as follows: GAGVSQSPRYKVAKRGQDVALRCDPISGHVSLFWYQQALGQGPEFLTYFQNEAQLDKSGLPSDRFFAERPEGSVSTLKIQRTQQEDSAVYLCASSSGQTFESNGELFFGEGSRLTVL.

The chain joins TRBV10-1 to TRBJ2-2; D may be TRBD2 (5 bases). Per germline, CDR1 WNHNN and CDR2 SYGVQD (reference sequence). V lost 3 bases and J 3 bases, leaving 11 bases between the germline ends. The CDR3 spans 15 residues. CDR3 DNA sequence: TGCGCCAGCAGTGACGGTGGGAGAGACACCGGGGAGCTGTTTTTT. It translates to CASSDGGRDTGELFF.

This clone was picked up one time. The chain recombines TRBV27 with TRBJ1-6; D possibly corresponds to TRBD1 (6 bases). This CDR3 contains 15 residues. Germline CDR1 MNHEY, CDR2 SMNVEV (reference sequence). The V end was cut by 2 bases, the J end by 9 bases, with 14 bases between. The CDR3 bases are TGTGCCAGCAGTTTACAGTCCAGGGGATTTTCACCCCTCCACTTT. Translation: CASSLQSRGFSPLHF.

Turning to this clone: Other DNA sequences in the sample encode the same CDR3. The chain is built from TRBV5-4 and TRBJ2-3; D not resolved. Trimming stripped 4 bases from V and 0 bases from J, with 3 bases between. This CDR3 contains 12 residues. Looked up from germline, CDR1 is SGHNT and CDR2 is YYREEE (reference sequence). In DNA, the CDR3 is TGTGCCAGCAGCCCTAGCACAGATACGCAGTATTTT. Its translation is CASSPSTDTQYF.

This chain uses TRBV11-2 with TRBJ2-1; 7 bases line up with TRBD1. CDR3 size: 14 residues. Germline assignment: CDR1 SGHAT and CDR2 FQNNGV. V was clipped by 5 bases and J by 6 bases; unmatched bases: 7. The CDR3 DNA follows: TGTGCCAGCAGCAAGGGACAGTCCATCAATGAGCAGTTCTTC. Amino acid sequence: CASSKGQSINEQFF.

This clone has only one observation. The identical CDR3 is also encoded by other nucleotide sequences in the sample. The chain joins TRBV30 to TRBJ1-3; D is ambiguous. Trimming removed 0 bases from V and 4 bases from J, with 4 bases in between. From germline, CDR1 is GTSNPN and CDR2 SVGIG (reference sequence). This CDR3 spans 12 amino acids. CDR3 region: CAWSVLGNTIYF. The CDR3 nucleotides read TGTGCCTGGAGTGTACTGGGAAACACCATATATTTT. Drawing the rest from reference TRBV30 and TRBJ1-3, the complete variable domain is SQTIHQWPATLVQPVGSPLSLECTVEGTSNPNLYWYRQAAGRGLQLLFYSVGIGQISSEVPQNLSASRPQDRQFILSSKKLLLSDSGFYLCAWSVLGNTIYFGEGSWLTVV.

CDR3 residues: CATSTGGGETQYF. DNA of the CDR3: TGTGCCACTTCGACAGGGGGCGGAGAGACCCAGTACTTC. The J gene is TRBJ2-5, the V gene TRBV7-2; 10 bases agree with TRBD1. Trimming removed 10 bases from V and 4 bases from J; junction bases left unmatched: 6. CDR1 and CDR2 (germline): SGHTA, FQGNSA. This CDR3 is 13 amino acids long.

V gene TRBV28 combines with J gene TRBJ1-2; D perhaps matches TRBD1 (6 bases). Germline loops: CDR1 MDHEN, CDR2 SYDVKM. V lost 1 base, J lost 6 bases, and 12 bases lay in between. The CDR3 sequence is 14 residues long. DNA for the CDR3: TGTGCCAGCAGTTTATTGTACAGGGATCATGGCTACACCTTC. Protein product: CASSLLYRDHGYTF.

V usage is TRBV5-1 and J usage is TRBJ1-4; D gene ambiguous. Looked up from germline, CDR1 is SGHRS and CDR2 is YFSETQ. The V and J ends lost 6 bases and 2 bases respectively, with 11 bases between them. The CDR3 is 14 residues long. The CDR3 region is CASTIGQTNEKLFF. The DNA of the CDR3 is TGCGCCAGCACCATAGGGCAGACTAATGAAAAACTGTTTTTT.

This chain links TRBV2 with TRBJ2-7; a weak D match, TRBD1 (7 bases). Germline V lookup: CDR1 SNHLY, CDR2 FYNNEI. This CDR3 contains 14 residues. V lost 7 bases and J 0 bases, leaving 13 bases between the germline ends. CDR3 residues: CASNVEGASYEQYF. CDR3 DNA: TGTGCCAGCAACGTGGAGGGGGCCTCCTACGAGCAGTACTTC.

This chain joins TRBV20-1 and TRBJ2-3; D remains ambiguous. Germline lookup yields CDR1 DFQATT and CDR2 SNEGSKA (reference sequence). The V and J ends lost 2 bases and 5 bases respectively, with 5 bases between them. This CDR3 contains 11 residues. The CDR3 here is CSARTVDTQYF. As DNA, the CDR3 is TGCAGTGCTAGAACGGTAGATACGCAGTATTTT.

This clone was detected a few times. This chain joins TRBV19 and TRBJ2-4; perhaps TRBD2 as D (5 bases). In germline, CDR1 is LNHDA, CDR2 SQIVND (reference sequence). CDR3 size: 11 residues. V was cut by 4 bases and J by 13 bases, with 11 bases left in between. The CDR3 loop reads CASSTGLMQYF. The CDR3 coding sequence is TGTGCCAGTAGTACAGGACTTATGCAGTACTTC.